This is a list of T cell receptor beta chains from one sample in a study of T cell responses to AZD1222 COVID-19 vaccine. Data came from immunoSEQ multiplex PCR; TCRdb stores just in-frame clones and leaves some out. The table records 80,000 to 90,000 clones, roughly 89% of them present only once. Sample: peripheral blood, taken on day 0 of AZD1222 vaccination. The receptors originated from an adult in good health. Both conserved end residues are part of each CDR3. A D gene is named only where the DNA matches it firmly. Clone size appears in some rows only: once, few, many, or a class for an expanded clone.

NA,TRBJ2-7,TRBV18,NA,CASSPGSYEQYF,TGTGCCAGCTCACCAGGCTCCTACGAGCAGTACTTC
NA,TRBJ2-1,TRBV11-2,NA,CASSLGGRQFF,TGTGCCAGCAGCTTAGGAGGTCGGCAGTTCTTC
NA,TRBJ2-4,TRBV6-5,NA,CASRHDSAKNIQYF,TGTGCCAGCAGACATGATTCAGCCAAAAACATTCAGTACTTC
NA,TRBJ2-2,TRBV3-1/TRBV3-2,NA,CASSQAGNTGELFF,TGTGCCAGCAGCCAAGCAGGGAACACCGGGGAGCTGTTTTTT
TRBD1,TRBJ1-2,TRBV19,NA,CASSSRDRLLYGYTF,TGTGCCAGTAGTAGCCGGGACAGACTGCTCTATGGCTACACCTTC
NA,TRBJ2-5,TRBV27,NA,CASSLSPAGNQETQYF,TGTGCCAGCAGTTTATCCCCAGCGGGTAACCAAGAGACCCAGTACTTC
NA,TRBJ1-1,TRBV6-2/TRBV6-3,NA,CASSDHRVGNTEAFF,TGTGCCAGCAGTGACCACAGGGTTGGGAACACTGAAGCTTTCTTT
TRBD2,TRBJ2-1,TRBV5-4,once,CASSPSGRAYNEQFF,TGTGCCAGCAGCCCGAGTGGGAGGGCCTACAATGAGCAGTTCTTC
NA,TRBJ2-5,TRBV7-2,NA,CASSPRRLGGETQYF,TGTGCCAGCAGCCCCCGTCGTTTAGGGGGAGAGACCCAGTACTTC
NA,TRBJ2-7,TRBV20-1,NA,CSASPGPSYEQYF,TGCAGTGCTAGTCCAGGACCGTCCTACGAGCAGTACTTC
NA,TRBJ1-3,TRBV5-3,NA,CARSRSWGSGNTIYF,TGTGCCAGAAGCCGCTCATGGGGCTCTGGAAACACCATATATTTT
TRBD2,TRBJ2-1,TRBV19,NA,CASRPPGLAGDLEQFF,TGTGCCAGTAGGCCTCCGGGACTAGCGGGAGACCTTGAGCAGTTCTTC
NA,TRBJ1-5,TRBV4-1,NA,CASSHPDRSNQPQHF,TGCGCCAGCAGCCATCCGGACCGTAGCAATCAGCCCCAGCATTTT
TRBD2,TRBJ2-7,TRBV6-2/TRBV6-3,NA,CASSKTSGSRPEQYF,TGTGCCAGCAGTAAGACTAGCGGGAGCCGCCCCGAGCAGTACTTC
NA,TRBJ2-3,TRBV19,NA,CASYPRGAAAGPQGDTQYF,TGTGCCAGTTACCCCCGCGGGGCGGCAGCGGGCCCTCAAGGAGATACGCAGTATTTT
NA,TRBJ1-3,TRBV6-5,NA,CASSSLGGSGNTIYF,TGTGCCAGCAGTTCCCTGGGGGGCTCTGGAAACACCATATATTTT
NA,TRBJ1-2,TRBV7-9,NA,CASSLEVDYGYTF,TGTGCCAGCAGCCTTGAAGTAGACTATGGCTACACCTTC
NA,TRBJ2-3,TRBV18,NA,CASSPTGASTDTQYF,TGTGCCAGCTCACCCACGGGAGCGAGCACAGATACGCAGTATTTT